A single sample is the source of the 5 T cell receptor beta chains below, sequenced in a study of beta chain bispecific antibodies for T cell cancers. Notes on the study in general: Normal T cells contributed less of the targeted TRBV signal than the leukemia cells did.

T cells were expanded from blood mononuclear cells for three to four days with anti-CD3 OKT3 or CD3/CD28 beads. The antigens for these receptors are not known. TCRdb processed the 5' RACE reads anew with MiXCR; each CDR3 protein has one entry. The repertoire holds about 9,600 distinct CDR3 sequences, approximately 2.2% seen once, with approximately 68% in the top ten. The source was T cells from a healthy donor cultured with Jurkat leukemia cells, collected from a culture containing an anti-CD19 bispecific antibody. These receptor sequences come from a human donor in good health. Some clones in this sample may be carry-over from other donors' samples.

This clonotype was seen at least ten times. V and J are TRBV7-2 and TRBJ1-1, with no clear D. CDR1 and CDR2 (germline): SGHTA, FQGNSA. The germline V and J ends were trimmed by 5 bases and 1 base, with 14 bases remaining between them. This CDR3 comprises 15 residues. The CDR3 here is CASSPKAGGNTEAFF. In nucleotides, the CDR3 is TGTGCCAGCAGCCCGAAGGCGGGTGGGAACACTGAAGCTTTCTTT.

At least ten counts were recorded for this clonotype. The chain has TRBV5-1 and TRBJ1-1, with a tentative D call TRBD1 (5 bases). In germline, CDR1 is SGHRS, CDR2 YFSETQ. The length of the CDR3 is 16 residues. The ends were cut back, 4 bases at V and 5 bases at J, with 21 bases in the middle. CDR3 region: CASSPPGRGGLTEAFF. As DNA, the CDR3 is TGCGCCAGCAGCCCCCCAGGGAGGGGCGGGTTAACTGAAGCTTTCTTT.

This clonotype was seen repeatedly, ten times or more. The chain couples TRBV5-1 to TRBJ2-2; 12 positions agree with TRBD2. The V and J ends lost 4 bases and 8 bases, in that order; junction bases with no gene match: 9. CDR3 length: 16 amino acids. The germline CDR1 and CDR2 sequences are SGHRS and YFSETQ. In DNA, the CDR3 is TGCGCCAGCAGCCCGTCTAGCGGGGGGGCCTTTGGGGAGCTGTTTTTT. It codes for CASSPSSGGAFGELFF.

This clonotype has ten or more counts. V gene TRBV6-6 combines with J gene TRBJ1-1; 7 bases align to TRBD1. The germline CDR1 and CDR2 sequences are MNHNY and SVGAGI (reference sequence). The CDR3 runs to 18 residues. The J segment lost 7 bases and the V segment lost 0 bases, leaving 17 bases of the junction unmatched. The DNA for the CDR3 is TGTGCCAGCAGTTACTCTCGGGCAGGGGGATCGTCTCGGGGTGAAGCTTTCTTT. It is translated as CASSYSRAGGSSRGEAFF.

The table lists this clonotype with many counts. CDR3 sequence: CASTPDRLSPDTQYF. DNA for the CDR3: TGTGCCAGCACGCCTGACAGGTTGTCCCCAGATACGCAGTATTTT. The chain is built from TRBV7-2 and TRBJ2-3, with D maybe TRBD1 (6 bases). The CDR3 sequence is 15 residues long. The V and J ends lost 7 bases and 4 bases respectively, with 18 bases between them. CDR1 SGHTA and CDR2 FQGNSA come from the germline V gene. The full variable domain, completed using reference TRBV7-2 and TRBJ2-3, is GAGVSQSPSNKVTEKGKDVELRCDPISGHTALYWYRQSLGQGLEFLIYFQGNSAPDKSGLPSDRFSAERTGGSVSTLTIQRTQQEDSAVYLCASTPDRLSPDTQYFGPGTRLTVL.